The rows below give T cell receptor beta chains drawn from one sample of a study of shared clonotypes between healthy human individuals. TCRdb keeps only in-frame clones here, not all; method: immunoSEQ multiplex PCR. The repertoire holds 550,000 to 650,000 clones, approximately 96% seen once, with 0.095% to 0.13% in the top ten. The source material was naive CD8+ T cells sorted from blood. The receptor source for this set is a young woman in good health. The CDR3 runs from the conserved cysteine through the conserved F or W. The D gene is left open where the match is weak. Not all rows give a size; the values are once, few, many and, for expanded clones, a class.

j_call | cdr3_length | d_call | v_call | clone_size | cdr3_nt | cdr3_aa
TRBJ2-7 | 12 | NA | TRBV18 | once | TGTGCCAGCTCACCGGGTCTCTACGAGCAGTACTTC | CASSPGLYEQYF
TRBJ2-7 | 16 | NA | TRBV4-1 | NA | TGCGCCAGCAGCCAAGGTCGAGGTGTCAACTCCTACGAGCAGTACTTC | CASSQGRGVNSYEQYF
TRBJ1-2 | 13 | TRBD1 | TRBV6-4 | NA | TGTGCCAGCAGCGCGACAGGGGATTATGGCTACACCTTC | CASSATGDYGYTF
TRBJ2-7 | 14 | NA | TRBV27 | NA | TGTGCCAGCAGTACCGGACTGCTGTCCTACGAGCAGTACTTC | CASSTGLLSYEQYF
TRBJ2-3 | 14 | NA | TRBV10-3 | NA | TGTGCCATCAGTGAAAGGACAGTAACAGATACGCAGTATTTT | CAISERTVTDTQYF
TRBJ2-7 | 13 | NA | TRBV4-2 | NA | TGTGCCAGCTCCCCTGCGGGGTCCTACGAGCAGTACTTC | CASSPAGSYEQYF
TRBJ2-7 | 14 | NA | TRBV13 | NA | TGTGCCAGCAGCTTTACGGGTTACCCCTACGAGCAGTACTTC | CASSFTGYPYEQYF
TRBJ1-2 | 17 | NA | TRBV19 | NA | TGTGCCAGTAGCCGCACGCAATGGGTGGCCGATGGCTATGGCTACACCTTC | CASSRTQWVADGYGYTF
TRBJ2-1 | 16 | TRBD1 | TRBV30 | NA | TGTGCCTGGAGGACAGGGGAGTTCCTTTCCTACAATGAGCAGTTCTTC | CAWRTGEFLSYNEQFF
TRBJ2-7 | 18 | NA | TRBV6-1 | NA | TGTGCCAGCAGTGAAGAAGGGCTTATGGGGACACCTTCCTACGAGCAGTACTTC | CASSEEGLMGTPSYEQYF
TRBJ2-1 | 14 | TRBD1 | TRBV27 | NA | TGTGCCAGCAGTTCCGGACAGGGCCTACATGAGCAGTTCTTC | CASSSGQGLHEQFF
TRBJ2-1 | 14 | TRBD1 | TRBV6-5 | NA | TGTGCCAGCAGTACAGGGGGCGTCGGCCATGAGCAGTTCTTC | CASSTGGVGHEQFF
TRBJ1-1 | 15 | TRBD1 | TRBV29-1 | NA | TGCAGCGCCGCCACAGGGGGTGGAATGAACACTGAAGCTTTCTTT | CSAATGGGMNTEAFF
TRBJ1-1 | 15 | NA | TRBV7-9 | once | TGTGCCAGCAGCTTAGGTGGTGGGCATTACACTGAAGCTTTCTTT | CASSLGGGHYTEAFF
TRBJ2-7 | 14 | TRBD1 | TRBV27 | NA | TGTGCCAGCACCTTGGGGCAGGGGGCAGGGGAGCAGTACTTC | CASTLGQGAGEQYF
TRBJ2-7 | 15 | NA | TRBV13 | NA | TGTGCCAGCAGCTTGAACGACAGCCATCCCTACGAGCAGTACTTC | CASSLNDSHPYEQYF
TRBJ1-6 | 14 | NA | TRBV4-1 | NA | TGCGCCACCGCCGCGGGCCCCTATAATTCACCCCTCCACTTT | CATAAGPYNSPLHF
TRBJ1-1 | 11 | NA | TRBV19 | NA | TGTGCCACCCCGAGGGATGCGGGAGCTTTCTTT | CATPRDAGAFF
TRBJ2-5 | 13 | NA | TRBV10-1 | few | TGCGCCAGCAGTGAGTCAGGGATGGAGACCCAGTACTTC | CASSESGMETQYF
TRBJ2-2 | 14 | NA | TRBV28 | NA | TGTGCCAGCAGTTTCGGCGCGAACACCGGGGAGCTGTTTTTT | CASSFGANTGELFF
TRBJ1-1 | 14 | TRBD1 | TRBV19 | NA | TGTGCCAGTAGTAGGACAGGGTCGAACACTGAAGCTTTCTTT | CASSRTGSNTEAFF
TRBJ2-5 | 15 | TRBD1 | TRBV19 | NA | TGTGCCAGTAGTGTCACAGGGGGGATCAAAGAGACCCAGTACTTC | CASSVTGGIKETQYF
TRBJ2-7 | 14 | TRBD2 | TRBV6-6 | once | TGTGCCAGCAGTACGACTAGCGGTACCTACGAGCAGTACTTC | CASSTTSGTYEQYF
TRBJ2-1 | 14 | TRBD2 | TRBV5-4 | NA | TGTGCCAGCAGCCAGACTAGCGCCAACAATGAGCAGTTCTTC | CASSQTSANNEQFF
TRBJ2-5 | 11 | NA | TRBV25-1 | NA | TGTGCCAGCAGGACCGGGGAGACCCAGTACTTC | CASRTGETQYF
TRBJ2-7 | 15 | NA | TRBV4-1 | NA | TGCGCCAGCAGCCAAAACAGCCGGAGCTCCTACGAGCAGTACTTC | CASSQNSRSSYEQYF
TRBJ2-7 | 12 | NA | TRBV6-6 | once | TGTGCCAGCAGTTACGAGTCCTACGAGCAGTACTTC | CASSYESYEQYF
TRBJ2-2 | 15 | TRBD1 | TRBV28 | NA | TGTGCCAGCAGTTTTCGGGACAGAGCTACCGGGGAGCTGTTTTTT | CASSFRDRATGELFF
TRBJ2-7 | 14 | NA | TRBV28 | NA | TGTGCCAGCAGTTTTCGGCTAGCCCACCACGAGCAGTACTTC | CASSFRLAHHEQYF
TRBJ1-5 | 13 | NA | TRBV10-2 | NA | TGCGCCAGCACCGCAGGGCGCAATCAGCCCCAGCATTTT | CASTAGRNQPQHF
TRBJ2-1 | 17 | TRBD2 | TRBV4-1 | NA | TGCGCCAGCAGCCAAGTTGGGGGGACTAGCGGGTACAATGAGCAGTTCTTC | CASSQVGGTSGYNEQFF
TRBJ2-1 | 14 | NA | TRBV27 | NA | TGTGCCAGCAGTTTCGTCTCACCCTACAATGAGCAGTTCTTC | CASSFVSPYNEQFF
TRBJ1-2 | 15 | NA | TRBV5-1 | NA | TGCGCCAGCAGCTTGGCCCGGGCGGGGGCAAATGGCTACACCTTC | CASSLARAGANGYTF
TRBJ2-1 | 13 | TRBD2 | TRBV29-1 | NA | TGCAGCTTTACTAGCGGCTCCTACAATGAGCAGTTCTTC | CSFTSGSYNEQFF
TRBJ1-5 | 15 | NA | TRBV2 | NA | TGTGCCAGCAGTGAAGCCTGGGGGGAAAATCAGCCCCAGCATTTT | CASSEAWGENQPQHF
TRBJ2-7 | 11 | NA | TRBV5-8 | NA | TGTGCCAGCAGCGCAACTTACGAGCAGTACTTC | CASSATYEQYF
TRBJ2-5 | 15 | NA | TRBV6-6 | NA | TGTGCCAGCAGTTACGGGCTGGGGATGGCGGAGACCCAGTACTTC | CASSYGLGMAETQYF
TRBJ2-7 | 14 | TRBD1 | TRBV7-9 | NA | TGTGCCAGCAGAGACGGACAGGGGCCCTACGAGCAGTACTTC | CASRDGQGPYEQYF
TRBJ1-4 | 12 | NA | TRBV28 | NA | TGTGCTACCAACAGCGCTAATGAAAAACTGTTTTTT | CATNSANEKLFF
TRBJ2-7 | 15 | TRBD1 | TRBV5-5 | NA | TGTGCCAGCAGCTTGGCGCACAGGGGAACCTACGAGCAGTACTTC | CASSLAHRGTYEQYF
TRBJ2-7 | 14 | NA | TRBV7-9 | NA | TGTGCCAGCAGCTTAGCGGCGTCCTTGGAGGAGCAGTACTTC | CASSLAASLEEQYF
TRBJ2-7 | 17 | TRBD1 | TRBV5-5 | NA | TGTGCCAGCAGCCCAACTCCCGGGACAGGGTTGGGCTACGAGCAGTACTTC | CASSPTPGTGLGYEQYF
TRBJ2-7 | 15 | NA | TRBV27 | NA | TGTGCCAGCAGTCCCGGGACAACGGGATCCTACGAGCAGTACTTC | CASSPGTTGSYEQYF
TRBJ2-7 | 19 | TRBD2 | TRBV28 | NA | TGTGCCAGCAGTTTACGCATTTCATCCGCGGATAGCGGGAACTACGAGCAGTACTTC | CASSLRISSADSGNYEQYF
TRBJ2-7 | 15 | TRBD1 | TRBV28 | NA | TGTGCCAGCAGTTTCCCTCGGACAGGGACTTACGAGCAGTACTTC | CASSFPRTGTYEQYF
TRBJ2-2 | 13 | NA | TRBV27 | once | TGTGCCAGCAGTTTATTATTCCCCGGGGAGCTGTTTTTT | CASSLLFPGELFF
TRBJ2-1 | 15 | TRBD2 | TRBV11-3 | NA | TGTGCCAGCAGCTTAGAGGCTAGCGGCTACAATGAGCAGTTCTTC | CASSLEASGYNEQFF
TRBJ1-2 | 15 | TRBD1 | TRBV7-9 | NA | TGTGCCAGCAGCTTAGGGGACAGAGTTGGCTATGGCTACACCTTC | CASSLGDRVGYGYTF
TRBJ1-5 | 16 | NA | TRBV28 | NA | TGTGCCAGCAGTTCCCCCGGACCTTATAGCAATCAGCCCCAGCATTTT | CASSSPGPYSNQPQHF
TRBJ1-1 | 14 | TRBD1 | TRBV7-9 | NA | TGTGCCAGCAGATCCCAGGGGGGGGACACTGAAGCTTTCTTT | CASRSQGGDTEAFF
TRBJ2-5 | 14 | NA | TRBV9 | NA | TGTGCCAGCAGCGTAGACGGCAGGGCAGAGACCCAGTACTTC | CASSVDGRAETQYF
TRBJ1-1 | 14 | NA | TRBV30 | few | TGTGCCTGGACATTGGGGGACCTGAACACTGAAGCTTTCTTT | CAWTLGDLNTEAFF